This paragraph reports one TCR beta chain. This entry comes from a study of T cells in Graves' hyperthyroidism and ophthalmopathy. RNA transcripts were the template for amplifying TCR beta CDR3 regions. The primer set for the first-round RT-PCR of the TCR CDR3 was HTBI. TCRdb fed the multiplex PCR reads into MiXCR, producing one record per CDR3 protein. The sample has approximately 620,000 distinct CDR3 sequences; approximately 15% are singletons. Sequencing was carried out using blood. The TCR was taken from a woman in her thirties or forties with Graves' ophthalmopathy.

CDR3 residues: CASSLSGGTHYEQYF. In DNA form, the CDR3 reads TGTGCCAGCAGTTTATCGGGCGGGACACACTACGAGCAGTACTTC. V is TRBV27 and J is TRBJ2-7; D is possibly TRBD1 or TRBD2 (6 bases each). The V end lost 0 bases, the J end lost 3 bases, and 12 bases lay between the germline ends. This CDR3 is built from 15 residues. Germline lookup yields CDR1 MNHEY and CDR2 SMNVEV (reference sequence).